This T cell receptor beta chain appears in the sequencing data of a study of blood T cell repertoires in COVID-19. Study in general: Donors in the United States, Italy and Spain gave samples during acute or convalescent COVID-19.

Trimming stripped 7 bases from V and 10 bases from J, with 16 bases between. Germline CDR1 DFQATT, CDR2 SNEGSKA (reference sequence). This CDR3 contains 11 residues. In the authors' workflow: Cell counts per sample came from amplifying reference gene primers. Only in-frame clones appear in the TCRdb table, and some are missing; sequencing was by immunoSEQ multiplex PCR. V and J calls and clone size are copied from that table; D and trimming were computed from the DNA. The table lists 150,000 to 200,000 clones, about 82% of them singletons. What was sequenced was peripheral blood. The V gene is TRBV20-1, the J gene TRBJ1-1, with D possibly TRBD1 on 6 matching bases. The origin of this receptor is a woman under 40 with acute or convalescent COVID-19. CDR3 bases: TGCAGTGAATCTGCAGGGGACGTAGCTTTCTTT. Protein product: CSESAGDVAFF.